This TCR beta chain was identified in a study of blood T cell repertoires in COVID-19. The repertoire was sequenced with immunoSEQ multiplex PCR; TCRdb's copy has only in-frame clones and lacks some. In the table there are 150,000 or so clones, about 92% of which are singletons. V was cut by 1 base and J by 5 bases, with 11 bases left in between. The CDR3 contains 14 residues. The V gene's germline CDR1 is SGHAT and CDR2 FQNNGV. This chain uses TRBV11-2 with TRBJ2-5; a weak D match, TRBD1 (5 bases). This TCR was sampled from a man in his thirties or forties with COVID-19, enrolled during active disease. The sample comprised peripheral blood. The CDR3 DNA is TGTGCCAGCAGCTTAGTTCAGGGTGGGGAGACCCAGTACTTC. Translating it yields CASSLVQGGETQYF.